These 17 T cell receptor beta chains originate from one sample sequenced in a study of blood T cell repertoires in COVID-19. Using immunoSEQ multiplex PCR, the repertoire was profiled, and TCRdb retains in-frame clones only, with some absent. The data show around 150,000 clones, less than 80% seen once. The sequenced sample was peripheral blood. These receptor sequences come from a woman of 80 years or more with active or convalescent COVID-19.

The V call is TRBV24-1, the J call TRBJ1-2, with D perhaps TRBD1 (6 bases). Deletions cut 4 bases from V and 1 base from J, with 21 bases between. The CDR3 has 18 residues. Germline CDR1 is KGHDR and CDR2 is SFDVKD. CDR3 DNA sequence: TGTGCCACCAGTGAGACCTGGGACATACAACCAGTTAACTATGGCTACACCTTC. Translated, it gives CATSETWDIQPVNYGYTF.

This chain joins TRBV6-1 and TRBJ2-6, with 10 bases that match TRBD1. The V and J ends lost 4 bases and 2 bases, in that order; junction bases with no gene match: 14. Germline CDR1 reads MNHNS; CDR2 reads SASEGT. The CDR3 runs 20 residues. This chain's CDR3 is CASSVRALTGGTTGANVLTF. The CDR3 region has the DNA TGTGCCAGCAGTGTCCGAGCCTTGACAGGGGGCACGACTGGGGCCAACGTCCTGACTTTC.

The gene calls are TRBV28 and TRBJ1-1; no firm D call. Between the trimmed V and J ends, which lost 2 bases and 6 bases, there was a span of 10 bases. The CDR3 has 13 amino acids. Germline V CDR1 and CDR2: MDHEN, SYDVKM. CDR3 loop: CASSLLTRAEAFF. CDR3 coding DNA: TGTGCCAGCAGTTTACTCACGCGTGCTGAAGCTTTCTTT.

The gene calls are TRBV18 and TRBJ1-4; no firm D call. The V and J ends lost 5 bases and 0 bases respectively, with 10 bases between them. In germline, CDR1 is KGHSH, CDR2 LQKENI. The CDR3 consists of 15 residues. The CDR3 bases are TGTGCCAGCTCAGAGGTGATAACAACTAATGAAAAACTGTTTTTT. It is translated as CASSEVITTNEKLFF.

Note on this clone: The same CDR3 arises from other DNA sequences in this sample as well. The DNA for the CDR3 is TGTGCCAGCAGCAGACAGGGGAACACTGAAGCTTTCTTT. It translates to CASSRQGNTEAFF. The genes are TRBV6-5 and TRBJ1-1, with TRBD1 identical over 7 bases. V was clipped by 6 bases and J by 1 base; unmatched bases: 2. The germline gives CDR1 MNHEY, CDR2 SVGAGI. The CDR3 totals 13 residues.

There are a few counts of this clone. The CDR3 DNA follows: TGTGCCACGGGACACAGGGCGGGAAACACCATATATTTT. Amino acid sequence: CATGHRAGNTIYF. The chain carries TRBV19 and TRBJ1-3; the D gene is possibly TRBD1 (6 bases). This CDR3 spans 13 amino acids. V lost 10 bases and J 4 bases, leaving 14 bases between the germline ends. Germline V gene sequence: CDR1 LNHDA, CDR2 SQIVND (reference sequence).

V gene TRBV7-2 combines with J gene TRBJ1-1, with D uncertain. Trimming removed 6 bases at V and 6 bases at J, with 17 bases between. The CDR3 spans 14 residues. Germline loops: CDR1 SGHTA, CDR2 FQGNSA. The CDR3 DNA reads TGTGCCAGCAGTGCGGGCTCCCGTAGGGCTGAAGCTTTCTTT. It translates to CASSAGSRRAEAFF.

The chain couples TRBV2 to TRBJ1-2; TRBD1 agrees at 8 bases. V lost 7 bases, J lost 6 bases, and 10 bases stayed unmatched. This CDR3 has 14 residues. The germline V gene has CDR1 SNHLY and CDR2 FYNNEI. CDR3 in amino acids: CASIGQQGVNGYTF. DNA of the CDR3: TGTGCCAGCATTGGTCAACAGGGGGTCAATGGCTACACCTTC. Full variable domain (rest looked up from reference TRBV2 and TRBJ1-2): EPEVTQTPSHQVTQMGQEVILRCVPISNHLYFYWYRQILGQKVEFLVSFYNNEISEKSEIFDDQFSVERPDGSNFTLKIRSTKLEDSAMYFCASIGQQGVNGYTFGSGTRLTVV.

This clone appeared a few times. The V and J genes are TRBV18 and TRBJ2-5, with D perhaps TRBD2 (6 bases). This CDR3 has 13 amino acids. Germline V gives CDR1 KGHSH, CDR2 LQKENI. Trimming removed 0 bases at V and 9 bases at J, with 11 bases between. CDR3 protein: CASSPPREEAQYF. CDR3 DNA: TGTGCCAGCTCACCACCGAGGGAGGAGGCCCAGTACTTC.

This chain connects TRBV7-2 to TRBJ2-7; possibly TRBD1 for D (5 bases). Trimming removed 4 bases from V and 3 bases from J, with 13 bases in between. The CDR3 totals 14 residues. Germline V gene sequence: CDR1 SGHTA, CDR2 FQGNSA. This chain's CDR3 is CASSSHDSIYEQYF. The CDR3 DNA is TGTGCCAGCAGCTCGCACGACAGTATCTACGAGCAGTACTTC. The entire variable domain, with the rest obtained from reference TRBV7-2 and TRBJ2-7, is as follows: GAGVSQSPSNKVTEKGKDVELRCDPISGHTALYWYRQSLGQGLEFLIYFQGNSAPDKSGLPSDRFSAERTGGSVSTLTIQRTQQEDSAVYLCASSSHDSIYEQYFGPGTRLTVT.

The genes are TRBV4-1 and TRBJ2-3; D ambiguous. The CDR3 contains 16 residues. From germline, CDR1 is MGHRA and CDR2 YSYEKL. The V gene lost 1 base and the J gene lost 0 bases, with 11 bases spanning the gap. The CDR3 bases are TGCGCCAGCAGCCAAGGTCAGAACCCTAGCACAGATACGCAGTATTTT. As protein: CASSQGQNPSTDTQYF.

V is TRBV5-4 and J is TRBJ2-3; TRBD1 aligns across 7 bases. The CDR3 length is 14 residues. Germline V gene data show CDR1 as SGHNT and CDR2 as YYREEE (reference sequence). V dropped 4 bases and J dropped 2; count of bases not matched to a gene: 4. Written as DNA, the CDR3 is TGTGCCAGCAGCCTGGGACAGAACACAGATACGCAGTATTTT. It translates to CASSLGQNTDTQYF.

Only one count was recorded for this clone. V and J are TRBV7-3 and TRBJ2-2; 11 nucleotides align to TRBD1. Germline CDR1 and CDR2: SGHTA and FQGTGA. J was trimmed by 8 bases and V by 5 bases; bases with no gene match: 7. The CDR3 runs 15 residues. The CDR3 is CASSEGQGGSGELFF. The CDR3 nucleotides read TGTGCCAGCAGCGAGGGACAGGGGGGATCGGGGGAGCTGTTTTTT.

The chain uses TRBV18 and TRBJ1-5, with no clear D. V lost 3 bases, J lost 6 bases, and 12 bases lay in between. The CDR3 spans 14 residues. The germline gives CDR1 KGHSH, CDR2 LQKENI. For the CDR3, the DNA is TGTGCCAGCTCACCGGGGAGGGCGGCTCAGCCCCAGCATTTT. Translating gives CASSPGRAAQPQHF.

This clone has a handful of counts. J is TRBJ1-1 and V is TRBV7-9; 7 nucleotides match TRBD1. Germline assignment: CDR1 SEHNR and CDR2 FQNEAQ (reference sequence). The CDR3 loop spans 14 amino acids. Trimming removed 1 base from V and 6 bases from J; junction bases left unmatched: 5. The CDR3, as DNA: TGTGCCAGCAGCTTAGACGGACAGGCACCTGAAGCTTTCTTT. This gives the protein CASSLDGQAPEAFF.

The chain recombines TRBV7-2 with TRBJ1-2; 9 bases are a match to TRBD1. CDR1 is SGHTA and CDR2 is FQGNSA in the germline V gene. Trimming took 4 bases from V and 4 from J; bases not matched to a gene: 13. The CDR3 has 17 residues. The CDR3 is CASSYAGTGLRLYGYTF. The CDR3 DNA reads TGTGCCAGCAGCTATGCTGGGACAGGGTTGAGGCTCTATGGCTACACCTTC.

V is TRBV2 and J is TRBJ2-7, with TRBD2 matching 10 bases. The V segment lost 2 bases and the J segment 7 bases; nucleotides outside the gene matches: 8. This CDR3 comprises 15 residues. Germline lookup yields CDR1 SNHLY and CDR2 FYNNEI. In nucleotides, the CDR3 is TGTGCCAGCAGTGAATTTTTAGCGGGGGGCCTGGAGCAGTACTTC. Its protein is CASSEFLAGGLEQYF.